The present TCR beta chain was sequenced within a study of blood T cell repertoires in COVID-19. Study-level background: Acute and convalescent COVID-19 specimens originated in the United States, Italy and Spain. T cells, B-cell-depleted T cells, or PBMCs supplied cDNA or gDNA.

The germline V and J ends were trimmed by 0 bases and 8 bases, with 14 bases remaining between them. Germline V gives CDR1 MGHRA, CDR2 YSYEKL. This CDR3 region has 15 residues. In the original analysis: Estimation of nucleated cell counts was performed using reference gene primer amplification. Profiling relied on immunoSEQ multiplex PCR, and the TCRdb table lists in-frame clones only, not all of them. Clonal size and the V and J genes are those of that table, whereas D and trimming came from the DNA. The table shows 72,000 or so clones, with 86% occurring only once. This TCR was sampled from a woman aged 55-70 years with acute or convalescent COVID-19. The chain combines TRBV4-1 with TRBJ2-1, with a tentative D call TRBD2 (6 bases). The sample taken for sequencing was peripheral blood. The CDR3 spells CASSQEGRGNDEQFF. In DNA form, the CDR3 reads TGCGCCAGCAGCCAAGAGGGGCGGGGCAACGATGAGCAGTTCTTC.